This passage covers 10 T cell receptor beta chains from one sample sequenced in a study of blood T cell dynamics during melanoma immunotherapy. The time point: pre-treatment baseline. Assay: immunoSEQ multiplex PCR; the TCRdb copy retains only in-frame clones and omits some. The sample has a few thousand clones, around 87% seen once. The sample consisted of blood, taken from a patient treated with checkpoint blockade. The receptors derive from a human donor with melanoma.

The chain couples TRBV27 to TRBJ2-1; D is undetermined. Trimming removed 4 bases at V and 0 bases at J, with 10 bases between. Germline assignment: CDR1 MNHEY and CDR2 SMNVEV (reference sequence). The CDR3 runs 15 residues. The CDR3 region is CASSSGWSSYNEQFF. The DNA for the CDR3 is TGTGCCAGCAGTTCTGGGTGGAGCTCCTACAATGAGCAGTTCTTC.

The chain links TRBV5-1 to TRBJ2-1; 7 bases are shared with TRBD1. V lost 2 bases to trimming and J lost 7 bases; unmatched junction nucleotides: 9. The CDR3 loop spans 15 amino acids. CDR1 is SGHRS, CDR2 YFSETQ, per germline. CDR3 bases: TGCGCCAGCAGCTTCGAGACAGGGTCAATAAATGAGCAGTTCTTC. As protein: CASSFETGSINEQFF.

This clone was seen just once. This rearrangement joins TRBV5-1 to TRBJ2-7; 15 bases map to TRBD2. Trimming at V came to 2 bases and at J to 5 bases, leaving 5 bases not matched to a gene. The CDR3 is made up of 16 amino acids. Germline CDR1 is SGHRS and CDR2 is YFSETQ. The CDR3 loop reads CASSFGLAGGRNEQYF. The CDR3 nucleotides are TGCGCCAGCAGCTTCGGACTAGCGGGAGGGAGGAACGAGCAGTACTTC.

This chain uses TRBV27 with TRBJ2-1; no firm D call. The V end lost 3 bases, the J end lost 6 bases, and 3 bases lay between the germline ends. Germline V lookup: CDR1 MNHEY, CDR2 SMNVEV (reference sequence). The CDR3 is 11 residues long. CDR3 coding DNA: TGTGCCAGCAGTTTTGGCAATGAGCAGTTCTTC. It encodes CASSFGNEQFF.

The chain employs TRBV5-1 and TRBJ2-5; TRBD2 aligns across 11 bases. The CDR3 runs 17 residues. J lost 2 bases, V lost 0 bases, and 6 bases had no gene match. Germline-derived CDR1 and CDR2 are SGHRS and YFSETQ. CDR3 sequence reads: CASSLALAGGPQETQYF. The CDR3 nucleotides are TGCGCCAGCAGCTTGGCCTTAGCGGGAGGGCCGCAAGAGACCCAGTACTTC. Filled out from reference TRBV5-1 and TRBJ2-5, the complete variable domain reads KAGVTQTPRYLIKTRGQQVTLSCSPISGHRSVSWYQQTPGQGLQFLFEYFSETQRNKGNFPGRFSGRQFSNSRSEMNVSTLELGDSALYLCASSLALAGGPQETQYFGPGTRLLVL.

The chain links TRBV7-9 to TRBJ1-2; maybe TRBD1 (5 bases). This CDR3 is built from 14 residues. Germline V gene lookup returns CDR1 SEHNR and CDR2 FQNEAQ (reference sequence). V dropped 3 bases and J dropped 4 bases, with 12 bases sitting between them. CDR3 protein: CASSFPGHSYGYTF. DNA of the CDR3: TGTGCCAGCAGCTTCCCGGGGCACTCCTATGGCTACACCTTC.

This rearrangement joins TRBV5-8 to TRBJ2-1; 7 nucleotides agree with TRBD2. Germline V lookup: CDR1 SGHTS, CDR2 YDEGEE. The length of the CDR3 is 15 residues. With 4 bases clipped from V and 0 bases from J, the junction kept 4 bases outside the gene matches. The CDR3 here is CASSGLGSSYNEQFF. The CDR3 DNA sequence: TGTGCCAGCAGCGGACTAGGAAGCTCCTACAATGAGCAGTTCTTC. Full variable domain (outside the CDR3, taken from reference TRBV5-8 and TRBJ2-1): EAGVTQSPTHLIKTRGQQATLRCSPISGHTSVYWYQQALGLGLQFLLWYDEGEERNRGNFPPRFSGRQFPNYSSELNVNALELEDSALYLCASSGLGSSYNEQFFGPGTRLTVL.

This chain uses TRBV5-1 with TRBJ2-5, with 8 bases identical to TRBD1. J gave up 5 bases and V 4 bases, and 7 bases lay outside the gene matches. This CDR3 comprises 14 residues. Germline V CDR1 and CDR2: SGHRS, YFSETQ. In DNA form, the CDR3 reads TGCGCCAGCAGCCGTGACAGGGGAGAGGAGACCCAGTACTTC. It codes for CASSRDRGEETQYF.

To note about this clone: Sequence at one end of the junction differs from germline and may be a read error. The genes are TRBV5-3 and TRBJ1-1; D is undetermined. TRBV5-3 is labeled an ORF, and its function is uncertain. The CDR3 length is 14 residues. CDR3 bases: TGTGCCAGCAGCTTGGAGTATCGTGGTTCTGAAGCTTTCTTT. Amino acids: CASSLEYRGSEAFF.

DNA for the CDR3: TGTGCCAGGGACCGGGCTCCAACTTACGAGCAGTACTTC. This gives the protein CARDRAPTYEQYF. The rearrangement links TRBV7-3 to TRBJ2-7; D is uncertain. CDR3 length: 13 residues. Trimming cost V 9 bases and J 4 bases, with 16 bases left between them. Per the germline V gene, CDR1 is SGHTA and CDR2 is FQGTGA.